Shown below are 10 T cell receptor beta chains from a single sample sequenced in a study of T cell responses to AZD1222 COVID-19 vaccine. Clones were sequenced by immunoSEQ multiplex PCR, and TCRdb holds only the in-frame ones, with some missing. The sample carries 30,000 to 50,000 clones, 88% recorded once. Specimen: peripheral blood, collected 28 days after the second dose of the MenACWY control vaccine. These receptors originate from an adult who received the MenACWY meningococcal vaccine as a control.

CDR3 protein: CASSPTSSDQPQHF. The DNA for the CDR3 is TGTGCCAGTAGTCCGACCTCAAGCGATCAGCCCCAGCATTTT. V and J are TRBV19 and TRBJ1-5; D call uncertain. Trimming left V 5 bases short and J 5 bases short, with 13 bases between. This CDR3 is built from 14 residues. CDR1 and CDR2 (germline): LNHDA, SQIVND (reference sequence).

V gene TRBV19 combines with J gene TRBJ2-2; TRBD1 agrees at 8 bases. In germline, CDR1 is LNHDA, CDR2 SQIVND (reference sequence). The CDR3 loop spans 15 amino acids. Trimming removed 8 bases from V and 6 bases from J; junction bases left unmatched: 11. The CDR3 is CASGISQGAAGELFF. DNA of the CDR3: TGTGCCAGTGGAATATCGCAGGGGGCGGCCGGGGAGCTGTTTTTT.

The gene calls are TRBV9 and TRBJ2-5; D is undetermined. Trimming took off 0 bases at V and 0 bases at J, with 6 bases between the two ends. CDR3 size: 14 residues. The germline gives CDR1 SGDLS, CDR2 YYNGEE. The CDR3 protein is CASSVVSDQETQYF. DNA for the CDR3: TGTGCCAGCAGCGTAGTGAGCGACCAAGAGACCCAGTACTTC.

This rearrangement joins TRBV9 to TRBJ2-2, with no clear D. Germline V CDR1 and CDR2: SGDLS, YYNGEE. V lost 3 bases to trimming and J lost 7 bases, with 13 bases between them. The CDR3 is 14 amino acids. CDR3 sequence: CASSALLGGGELFF. In nucleotides, the CDR3 is TGTGCCAGCAGCGCCCTGCTAGGTGGCGGGGAGCTGTTTTTT. Together with reference TRBV9 and TRBJ2-2, the CDR3 gives the full variable domain: DSGVTQTPKHLITATGQRVTLRCSPRSGDLSVYWYQQSLDQGLQFLIQYYNGEERAKGNILERFSAQQFPDLHSELNLSSLELGDSALYFCASSALLGGGELFFGEGSRLTVL.

The chain employs TRBV7-9 and TRBJ2-2; D is undetermined. The CDR3 sequence is 14 residues long. Trimming took off 4 bases at V and 4 bases at J, with 10 bases between the two ends. Germline CDR1 is SEHNR and CDR2 is FQNEAQ (reference sequence). CDR3: CASSSRQGTGELFF. The CDR3 DNA follows: TGTGCCAGCAGCTCACGGCAAGGCACCGGGGAGCTGTTTTTT.

In its sample, this clone was seen once. The chain recombines TRBV5-1 with TRBJ2-7; TRBD2 matches at 14 bases. The CDR3 is 17 amino acids. V lost 4 bases, J lost 0 bases, and 6 bases stayed unmatched. From germline, CDR1 is SGHRS and CDR2 YFSETQ. CDR3 sequence (DNA): TGCGCCAGCAGCAAGGGACTAGCGGGGGCCAGCTCCTACGAGCAGTACTTC. As protein: CASSKGLAGASSYEQYF.

The rearrangement links TRBV7-2 to TRBJ2-5; TRBD2 matches 8 bases. The CDR3 totals 15 residues. CDR1 is SGHTA and CDR2 is FQGNSA in the germline V gene. With V trimmed by 2 bases and J by 4 bases, 6 bases remained unmatched. CDR3 sequence (DNA): TGTGCCAGCAGCTTATCCAGCGGGAGACGAGAGACCCAGTACTTC. As protein: CASSLSSGRRETQYF.

Of note for this clone: The same CDR3 also results from other DNA sequences found in this sample. The rearrangement joins TRBV27 to TRBJ2-7; D is uncertain. The V end was cut by 3 bases, the J end by 4 bases, with 4 bases between. CDR1 MNHEY and CDR2 SMNVEV come from the germline V gene (reference sequence). The CDR3 covers 11 residues. The chain's CDR3 is CASSFGYEQYF. Here the CDR3 DNA reads TGTGCCAGCAGTTTTGGGTACGAGCAGTACTTC.

The table lists this clone with a few counts. The chain employs TRBV6-1 and TRBJ2-4; 10 nucleotides align to TRBD2. Germline lookup yields CDR1 MNHNS and CDR2 SASEGT. V gave up 3 bases and J gave up 5 bases; unmatched junction bases: 7. The CDR3 is 16 amino acids. The CDR3 region is CASSDPRTSGQNIQYF. The DNA of the CDR3 is TGTGCCAGCAGTGATCCGCGGACTAGCGGACAAAACATTCAGTACTTC.

This clone occurred once. This chain joins TRBV29-1 and TRBJ2-5, with 7 bases lining up with TRBD1. The germline V gene encodes CDR1 SQVTM and CDR2 ANQGSEA. The V segment lost 6 bases and the J segment 2 bases; nucleotides outside the gene matches: 12. The CDR3 length is 15 residues. The CDR3 DNA is TGCAGCGTCGACACAGGGGAGAACGGGCAAGAGACCCAGTACTTC. It yields the protein CSVDTGENGQETQYF.